The present T cell receptor (beta chain) was sequenced within a study of blood T cell repertoires in COVID-19. Study-wide context: Sites in the United States, Italy and Spain provided acute and convalescent COVID-19 samples. The cDNA or gDNA used as material had been derived from T cells, B-cell-depleted T cells, or PBMCs.

Per the original data handling: Estimated nucleated cell counts came from reference gene primer amplification. Repertoires were generated with immunoSEQ multiplex PCR, while TCRdb's copy carries only in-frame clones and drops some. V and J calls and clone size are as listed in that table; D and trimming were resolved from the DNA. The data show 220,000 or so clones, with 80% to 90% seen just once and 5.1% held by the top ten. Sequenced sample: peripheral blood. The receptor comes from a woman aged 60 to 75 who had recovered from COVID-19.

The CDR3 here is CSASIAGVISGDTQYF. CDR3 in DNA: TGCAGTGCTAGTATAGCGGGGGTAATTTCGGGAGATACGCAGTATTTT. V gene TRBV20-1 combines with J gene TRBJ2-3; 9 bases line up with TRBD2. Germline CDR1 reads DFQATT; CDR2 reads SNEGSKA (reference sequence). The CDR3 is 16 residues long. V shed 3 bases, J shed 5 bases, and the junction held 12 bases outside the gene matches.